The 8 T cell receptor beta chains below were found in one sample sequenced in a study of T cells in Graves' hyperthyroidism and ophthalmopathy. There were TCR beta CDR3 regions amplified from RNA transcripts. When the TCR CDR3 underwent first-round RT-PCR, the HTBI primer set was used. TCRdb independently ran MiXCR on the multiplex PCR reads; one entry per CDR3 protein. The table lists approximately 270,000 distinct CDR3 sequences, approximately 15% of them singletons. The specimen sequenced was blood. The receptors come from a woman aged 40 to 49 with Graves' hyperthyroidism that later progressed to Graves' ophthalmopathy.

A note on this clonotype: The junction shows a germline mismatch at one end, possibly a read error. The chain employs TRBV28 and TRBJ2-7, with 9 bases matching TRBD2. The CDR3 length is 14 residues. Germline-derived CDR1 and CDR2 are MDHEN and SYDVKM. CDR3 sequence reads: CASSLASGNYKQYF. CDR3 DNA sequence: TGTGCCAGCAGTTTAGCTAGCGGGAACTACAAGCAGTACTTC.

The chain links TRBV12-3 or TRBV12-4 to TRBJ1-3, with D uncertain. This CDR3 is built from 15 residues. V dropped 4 bases and J dropped 3 bases, with 13 bases sitting between them. CDR3 amino acids: CASSSWSKVGNTIYF. CDR3 coding DNA: TGTGCCAGCAGTTCATGGTCCAAAGTTGGAAACACCATATATTTT.

This clonotype was seen at least ten times. The rearrangement uses TRBV19 and TRBJ2-1; the match to TRBD2 covers 10 bases. V was clipped by 6 bases and J by 4 bases; unmatched bases: 3. Germline CDR1 LNHDA, CDR2 SQIVND (reference sequence). There are 14 residues in the CDR3. DNA of the CDR3: TGTGCCAGTAGCCTAGCGGGAGAGTACAATGAGCAGTTCTTC. Translated: CASSLAGEYNEQFF.

This clonotype showed up many times. J is TRBJ2-3 and V is TRBV28; 8 nucleotides line up with TRBD2. The CDR3 runs to 14 residues. The trim removed 10 bases at V and 3 bases at J, leaving 9 bases unmatched. Germline assignment: CDR1 MDHEN and CDR2 SYDVKM. The CDR3: CATLILAGTDTQYF. Written as DNA, the CDR3 is TGTGCCACCTTAATATTAGCGGGGACAGATACGCAGTATTTT. The whole variable domain, filled in from reference TRBV28 and TRBJ2-3, reads DVKVTQSSRYLVKRTGEKVFLECVQDMDHENMFWYRQDPGLGLRLIYFSYDVKMKEKGDIPEGYSVSREKKERFSLILESASTNQTSMYLCATLILAGTDTQYFGPGTRLTVL.

This sequence joins TRBV19 and TRBJ2-1; D unresolved. V lost 5 bases and J 8 bases, leaving 10 bases between the germline ends. The V gene's germline CDR1 is LNHDA and CDR2 SQIVND (reference sequence). The length of the CDR3 is 12 residues. CDR3: CASSFSVDEQFF. In nucleotides, the CDR3 is TGTGCCAGTAGTTTCAGCGTGGATGAGCAGTTCTTC.

There are many counts of this clonotype. V is TRBV7-2 and J is TRBJ1-3; TRBD1 matches 12 bases. With V trimmed by 6 bases and J by 4 bases, 10 bases remained unmatched. The CDR3 has 17 amino acids. Germline V gene lookup returns CDR1 SGHTA and CDR2 FQGNSA. The CDR3 DNA reads TGTGCCAGCAGTTTTACCGGGACAGGGGGCAACGGAAACACCATATATTTT. Translated: CASSFTGTGGNGNTIYF.

This clonotype has ten or more counts. J is TRBJ2-5 and V is TRBV3-1; no definite D call. Germline V gene data show CDR1 as LGHDT and CDR2 as YNNKEL (reference sequence). Trimming took 2 bases from V and 0 from J, leaving 7 bases between them. The length of the CDR3 is 14 residues. The CDR3 here is CASSQLGYQETQYF. CDR3 DNA sequence: TGTGCCAGCAGCCAACTGGGTTACCAAGAGACCCAGTACTTC.

This clonotype was picked up many times. This chain uses TRBV5-1 with TRBJ1-2; no reliable D call. Germline CDR1 reads SGHRS; CDR2 reads YFSETQ. Trimming took 1 base from V and 4 from J, leaving 14 bases between them. This CDR3 spans 15 amino acids. The CDR3 DNA reads TGCGCCAGCAGCTTGAATCCAGGACGGAGCTATGGCTACACCTTC. This sequence encodes CASSLNPGRSYGYTF.